Here is one T cell receptor (beta chain) with its context. Its antigen remains unknown. The data derive from a study of T cell responses to AZD1222 COVID-19 vaccine. Measured with immunoSEQ multiplex PCR; TCRdb has only the in-frame clones, and not every one. The sample shows 140,000 to 150,000 clones, approximately 78% of them seen only once. Findings and limits, study-wide: The donor group comprised mostly white British people and more females; the analysis possibly underestimated clonal diversity. Repertoires in all cases were sampled only once the peak T cell response had passed.

Germline loops: CDR1 PRHDT, CDR2 FYEKMQ (reference sequence). The CDR3 covers 13 residues. V dropped 1 base and J dropped 4 bases, with 7 bases sitting between them. The sequence derives from an adult in good health. The rearrangement joins TRBV13 to TRBJ1-2, with D possibly TRBD1 on 6 matching bases. Source: peripheral blood, taken on day 0 of MenACWY control vaccination. This chain's CDR3 is CASSLDRAYGYTF. For the CDR3, the DNA is TGTGCCAGCAGCTTAGACAGGGCCTATGGCTACACCTTC.